This is a list of T cell receptor beta chains from one sample in a study of T-cell memory formation after mild COVID-19. One entry per CDR3 protein, called by TCRdb with MiXCR from the 5' RACE reads. The data contain 92,000 or so distinct CDR3 sequences, roughly 16% of them seen just once; the ten biggest clones take up around two fifths. The sample consisted of PBMCs or a T cell subset sorted from them (not recorded which). The receptors originated from a man younger than 30 who had mild COVID-19 (a few samples of this study predate the infection). Cell type and time point are not known. The CDR3 runs from the conserved cysteine through the conserved F or W. Each record gives: clone size, J gene, V gene, D gene, CDR3 protein, CDR3 DNA. The D gene is left open where the match is weak. Not every row has a clone size; where given, it reads once, few, many or a size class.

-,TRBJ1-5,TRBV9,-,CASSVLGSTGNQPQHF,TGTGCCAGCAGCGTATTGGGGAGTACCGGCAATCAGCCCCAGCATTTT
-,TRBJ1-2,TRBV7-9,-,CASSHLNREWVYGYTF,TGTGCCAGCAGCCACCTTAACAGGGAATGGGTCTATGGCTACACCTTC
-,TRBJ2-5,TRBV7-9,-,CASSLGGDGLQETQYF,TGTGCCAGCAGCCTAGGAGGGGACGGACTCCAAGAGACCCAGTACTTC
-,TRBJ1-6,TRBV5-4,-,CASSFGRYNSPLHF,TGTGCCAGCAGCTTCGGCCGGTATAATTCACCCCTCCACTTT
-,TRBJ1-1,TRBV5-5,-,CASSLRGLDTEAFF,TGTGCCAGCAGCTTGCGGGGGCTCGACACTGAAGCTTTCTTT
-,TRBJ2-3,TRBV2,-,CARVPGQSSTDTQYF,TGTGCCAGGGTACCGGGCCAGTCTAGCACAGATACGCAGTATTTT
few,TRBJ1-1,TRBV3-1,-,CASSPRWGGVTEAFF,TGTGCCAGCAGCCCGCGATGGGGAGGAGTCACTGAAGCTTTCTTT
many,TRBJ2-3,TRBV6-2/TRBV6-3,TRBD2,CASSSERASGSTDTQYF,TGTGCCAGCAGCTCGGAACGGGCTAGCGGTAGCACAGATACGCAGTATTTT
many,TRBJ1-1,TRBV7-9,-,CASSPGWGENTEAFF,TGTGCCAGCAGCCCCGGCTGGGGCGAGAACACTGAAGCTTTCTTT
few,TRBJ2-2,TRBV29-1,-,CSVVFSKSTGELFF,TGCAGCGTTGTTTTCAGTAAGAGCACCGGGGAGCTGTTTTTT
-,TRBJ2-3,TRBV6-2/TRBV6-3,TRBD2,CASSPTSASQATQYF,TGTGCCAGCAGTCCAACTAGCGCCTCACAAGCTACGCAGTATTTT
few,TRBJ2-1,TRBV2,TRBD1,CASSEPGDRGYEQFF,TGTGCCAGCAGTGAACCGGGGGACAGGGGATATGAGCAGTTCTTC
-,TRBJ2-5,TRBV20-1,-,CSAIEGETQYF,TGCAGTGCTATCGAGGGGGAGACCCAGTACTTC
few,TRBJ2-1,TRBV7-2,TRBD2,CASTLSPSGDYNEQFF,TGTGCCAGCACCCTTTCCCCTAGCGGGGATTACAATGAGCAGTTCTTC
-,TRBJ1-1,TRBV3-2,-,CASSGDCLPEAFF,TGTGCCAGCAGCGGGGACTGTCTCCCTGAAGCTTTCTTT
-,TRBJ2-3,TRBV29-1,TRBD1,CTVYGQGGPDTQYF,TGCACCGTTTACGGACAGGGGGGGCCTGATACGCAGTATTTT
few,TRBJ2-5,TRBV4-1,TRBD1,CASSHATGTETQYF,TGCGCCAGCAGCCACGCGACAGGGACAGAGACCCAGTACTTC
-,TRBJ2-5,TRBV4-2,TRBD2,CASSQFFGGVRQETQYF,TGTGCCAGCAGCCAATTTTTCGGGGGGGTTCGCCAAGAGACCCAGTACTTC
few,TRBJ2-5,TRBV7-9,TRBD2,CASSQVAGGQETQYF,TGTGCCAGCAGCCAAGTAGCGGGGGGGCAAGAGACCCAGTACTTC
many,TRBJ2-3,TRBV6-4,TRBD2,CASSALAGRTDTQYF,TGTGCCAGCAGTGCCCTAGCGGGGAGGACAGATACGCAGTATTTT
-,TRBJ2-1,TRBV11-2,TRBD2,CASSPLAGGPSNEQFF,TGTGCCAGCAGCCCGCTAGCGGGGGGGCCCAGCAATGAGCAGTTCTTC
many,TRBJ2-1,TRBV6-2/TRBV6-3,-,CASSLWYEQFF,TGTGCCAGCAGCTTGTGGTATGAGCAGTTCTTC
-,TRBJ2-7,TRBV29-1,TRBD2,CSAAGLAGGPVYEQYF,TGCAGCGCCGCGGGACTAGCGGGAGGGCCGGTGTACGAGCAGTACTTC
few,TRBJ1-2,TRBV27,-,CASSLGPAVGYTF,TGTGCCAGCAGTTTGGGGCCGGCGGTAGGCTACACCTTC
few,TRBJ1-2,TRBV7-2,TRBD1,CASSPKPGGASGYTF,TGTGCCAGCAGCCCAAAGCCAGGGGGCGCTAGTGGCTACACCTTC
few,TRBJ1-1,TRBV7-9,-,CASSPGVKNTEAFF,TGTGCCAGCAGCCCTGGTGTTAAGAACACTGAAGCTTTCTTT
-,TRBJ2-7,TRBV27,-,CASSLWDPKDEQYF,TGTGCCAGCAGTTTGTGGGACCCTAAGGACGAGCAGTACTTC
-,TRBJ2-2,TRBV11-2,TRBD1,CASSLLSIGQGNTGELFF,TGTGCCAGCAGCTTACTTTCTATCGGACAGGGCAACACCGGGGAGCTGTTTTTT
-,TRBJ1-1,TRBV4-1,-,CASSQEGRGNTEAFF,TGCGCCAGCAGCCAAGAGGGGAGGGGTAACACTGAAGCTTTCTTT
-,TRBJ2-1,TRBV20-1,TRBD1,CSARDPTGGFYNEQFF,TGCAGTGCTAGAGATCCGACAGGGGGCTTTTACAATGAGCAGTTCTTC
-,TRBJ1-5,TRBV6-5,-,CASSPGTPYQPQHF,TGTGCCAGCAGTCCCGGGACACCTTATCAGCCCCAGCATTTT
few,TRBJ1-1,TRBV5-1,TRBD1,CASSQGQRMNTEAFF,TGCGCCAGCAGCCAGGGACAGCGAATGAACACTGAAGCTTTCTTT
few,TRBJ2-2,TRBV4-1,TRBD2,CASSQSPGGTGELFF,TGCGCCAGCAGCCAGTCACCGGGGGGCACCGGGGAGCTGTTTTTT
-,TRBJ1-6,TRBV25-1,-,CASSELGRLDSYNSPLHF,TGTGCCAGCAGTGAATTGGGACGCCTAGACTCCTATAATTCACCCCTCCACTTT
many,TRBJ2-1,TRBV7-3,-,CASSLSGGLYNEQFF,TGTGCCAGCAGCTTGAGTGGGGGGCTTTACAATGAGCAGTTCTTC
-,TRBJ1-1,TRBV30,-,CAWRRKYTEVFF,TGTGCCTGGCGGCGGAAGTACACTGAAGTTTTCTTT
-,TRBJ2-3,TRBV7-8,TRBD2,CASSLGGGSYTQYF,TGTGCCAGCAGCTTAGGCGGGGGGAGTTATACGCAGTATTTT